This record concerns one T cell receptor beta chain sequence. As yet, its antigen is unknown. Unique molecular identifiers were built into the TCR beta cDNA libraries. TCRdb fed the PCR reads into MiXCR, producing one record per CDR3 protein. The sample has about 820,000 distinct CDR3 sequences; roughly 50% are singletons. The germline gives CDR1 ENHRY, CDR2 SYGVKD. The V and J ends lost 2 bases and 0 bases, in that order; junction bases with no gene match: 4. The CDR3 totals 16 residues. These data originate in a study of post-analysis software for immune sequencing data. Study-level results: Relative to controls, patients had about five TRBV segments at higher frequency, with TRBV5-6, TRBV5-1 and TRBV20-1 among these.

The clonotype was recovered from a girl aged 5-17 years with multiple sclerosis. The rearrangement uses TRBV10-3 and TRBJ2-4; 7 bases agree with TRBD2. The sequenced sample consisted of blood. CDR3 in DNA: TGTGCCATCAGTGAGAGGCTAGCGGTAGCCAAAAACATTCAGTACTTC. It translates to CAISERLAVAKNIQYF.